This T cell receptor beta chain emerged from a study of blood T cell repertoires in COVID-19. CDR1 is SGHTA and CDR2 is FQGNSA in the germline V gene. This CDR3 region has 16 residues. V shed 0 bases, J shed 4 bases, and the junction held 7 bases outside the gene matches. Data came from immunoSEQ multiplex PCR; TCRdb stores just in-frame clones and leaves some out. The sample carries over 200,000 clones, around 80% recorded once. The source material was peripheral blood. The rearrangement links TRBV7-2 to TRBJ2-7; 9 nucleotides align to TRBD2. This clonotype was obtained from a woman aged 30 to 39 with COVID-19, enrolled during active disease. In DNA form, the CDR3 reads TGTGCCAGCAGCTTAGCGGCTAGCGGGGCGTCGTACGAGCAGTACTTC. Translating gives CASSLAASGASYEQYF.